A selection of T cell receptor beta chains follows, all from one sample in a study of Ad26.COV2.S vaccination and SARS-CoV-2 variants. Assay: immunoSEQ multiplex PCR; the TCRdb copy retains only in-frame clones and omits some. In the table there are 200,000 to 250,000 clones, around 89% of which are singletons. Sequenced here: peripheral blood, sampled in a trial of Ad26.COV2.S vaccine versus placebo. Receptors were obtained from a person aged 18 to 65 who received the Ad26.COV2.S COVID-19 vaccine or a placebo. Each CDR3 is given with its conserved first and last residue. D genes are given only for firm matches. Only some rows state a clone size, as once, few, many or a class for expanded clones.

j_call d_call v_call cdr3_length clone_size cdr3_nt cdr3_aa
TRBJ2-7 TRBD2 TRBV7-2 13 . TGTGCCAGCAGAACTAGCGGAACCTACGAGCAGTACTTC CASRTSGTYEQYF
TRBJ1-1 . TRBV15 14 . TGTGCCACTCTTCTTAGTGGGGGGAACACTGAAGCTTTCTTT CATLLSGGNTEAFF
TRBJ2-7 TRBD1 TRBV28 15 . TGTGCCAGCAGCGTATCTGACAGGGGTTCCTACGAGCAGTACTTC CASSVSDRGSYEQYF
TRBJ2-3 TRBD2 TRBV7-8 16 . TGTGCCAGCAGCTTCCTTAGCGGGGGAATCACAGATACGCAGTATTTT CASSFLSGGITDTQYF
TRBJ2-1 TRBD1 TRBV30 14 once TGTGCCTGGACCGACAGGGGAGCCTACAATGAGCAGTTCTTC CAWTDRGAYNEQFF
TRBJ2-1 TRBD2 TRBV11-2 15 . TGTGCCAGCAGCCGCGGACTAGCGCGCGGCGATGAGCAGTTCTTC CASSRGLARGDEQFF
TRBJ2-5 . TRBV28 13 . TGTGCCAGCAGTTTCGTGGTCCAAGAGACCCAGTACTTC CASSFVVQETQYF
TRBJ1-2 . TRBV7-2 15 . TGTGCCAGCAGCCCAGCGATGGCGCAGGGGCGTGGCTACACCTTC CASSPAMAQGRGYTF
TRBJ2-7 TRBD1 TRBV6-6 16 . TGTGCCAGCAGCCCCGGACAGGGGGTTTTACTCTACGAGCAGTACTTC CASSPGQGVLLYEQYF
TRBJ1-2 TRBD1 TRBV19 15 . TGTGCCAGTAGTATCGTCGGACAGGGAGGTTACGGCTACACCTTC CASSIVGQGGYGYTF
TRBJ2-5 TRBD2 TRBV6-5 16 . TGTGCCAGCAGTTCCTTGACTAGCGGGAGGCGAGAGACCCAGTACTTC CASSSLTSGRRETQYF
TRBJ1-1 . TRBV10-3 11 . TGTGCCATTAGCGGTTTGACTGAAGCTTTCTTT CAISGLTEAFF
TRBJ1-5 . TRBV19 15 . TGTGCCAGTACCCAAAGTTCTAATAGCAATCAGCCCCAGCATTTT CASTQSSNSNQPQHF
TRBJ2-7 . TRBV7-9 14 few TGTGCCAGCAGCTTTGGGCCGAGCCCCTACGAGCAGTACTTC CASSFGPSPYEQYF
TRBJ1-2 TRBD1 TRBV9 13 . TGTGCCAGCAGCGTCGACGGGGGACAGGGCTACACCTTC CASSVDGGQGYTF